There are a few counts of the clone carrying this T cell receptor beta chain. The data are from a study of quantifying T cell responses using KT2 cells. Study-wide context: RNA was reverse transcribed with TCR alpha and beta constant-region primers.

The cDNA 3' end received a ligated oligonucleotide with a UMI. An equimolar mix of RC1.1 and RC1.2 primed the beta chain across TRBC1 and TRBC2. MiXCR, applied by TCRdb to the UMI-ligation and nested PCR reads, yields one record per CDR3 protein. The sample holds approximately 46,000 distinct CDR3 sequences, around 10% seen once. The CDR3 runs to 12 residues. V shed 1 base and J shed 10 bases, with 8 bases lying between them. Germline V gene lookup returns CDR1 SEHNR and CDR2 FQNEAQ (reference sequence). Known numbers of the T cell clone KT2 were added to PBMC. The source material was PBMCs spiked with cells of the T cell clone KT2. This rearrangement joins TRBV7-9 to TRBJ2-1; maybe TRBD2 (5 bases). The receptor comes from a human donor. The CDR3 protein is CASSLGPGEQFF. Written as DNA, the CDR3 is TGTGCCAGCAGCTTAGGTCCGGGGGAGCAGTTCTTC.